This note documents a single TCR beta chain sequence. The sample originates from a study of blood T cell repertoires in COVID-19. Study-wide context: Sources were T cells, B-cell-depleted T cells, or PBMCs; the material itself was cDNA or gDNA.

Original analysis: Reference gene primer amplification gave estimated nucleated cell counts. Repertoires were generated with immunoSEQ multiplex PCR, while TCRdb's copy carries only in-frame clones and drops some. V and J calls and clone size are those listed in that table; D and trimming were worked out from the DNA. The sample carries 100,000 to 150,000 clones, around 83% recorded once. The CDR3 extends over 16 amino acids. In germline, CDR1 is WNHNN, CDR2 SYGVQD (reference sequence). Trimming took 4 bases from V and 0 from J; bases not matched to a gene: 5. The source of this sequence is a man aged 60 to 75 with acute or convalescent COVID-19. The sample comprised peripheral blood. The chain couples TRBV10-1 to TRBJ2-7; 11 bases map to TRBD2. The CDR3 region is CASSGSTSGSSYEQYF. The CDR3, as DNA: TGCGCCAGCAGTGGATCAACTAGCGGGAGCTCCTACGAGCAGTACTTC.